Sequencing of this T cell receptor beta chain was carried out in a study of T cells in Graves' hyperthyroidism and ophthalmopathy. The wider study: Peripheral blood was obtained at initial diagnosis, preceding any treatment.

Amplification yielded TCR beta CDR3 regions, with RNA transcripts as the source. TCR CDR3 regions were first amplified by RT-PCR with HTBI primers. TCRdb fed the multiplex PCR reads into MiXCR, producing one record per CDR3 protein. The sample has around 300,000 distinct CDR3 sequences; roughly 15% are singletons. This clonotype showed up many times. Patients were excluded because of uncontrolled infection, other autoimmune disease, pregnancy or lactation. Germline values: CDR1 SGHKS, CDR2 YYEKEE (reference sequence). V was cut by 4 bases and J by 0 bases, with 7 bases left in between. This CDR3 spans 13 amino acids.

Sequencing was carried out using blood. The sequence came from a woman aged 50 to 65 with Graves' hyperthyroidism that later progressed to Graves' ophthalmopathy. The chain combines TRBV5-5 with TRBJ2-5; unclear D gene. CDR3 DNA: TGTGCCAGCAGCAAGGGCCACCAAGAGACCCAGTACTTC. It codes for CASSKGHQETQYF.